The entry below gives a single T cell receptor beta chain sequence along with its context. Its target is not known. The sample comes from a study of T cell responses to AZD1222 COVID-19 vaccine. The CDR3 is 19 residues long. J lost 2 bases, V lost 5 bases, and 13 bases had no gene match. CDR1 is SGHRS, CDR2 YFSETQ, per germline. General observations from the study: Two AZD1222 administrations were followed by greater Spike-specific TCR breadth and depth.

Data came from immunoSEQ multiplex PCR; TCRdb stores just in-frame clones and leaves some out. The sample carries roughly 260,000 clones, roughly 93% recorded once. The input for sequencing was peripheral blood, taken on day 0 of AZD1222 vaccination. The chain recombines TRBV5-1 with TRBJ2-5, with 15 bases that match TRBD2. The receptor's source is an adult in good health. CDR3 loop: CASRGGTSGGTNLQETQYF. The CDR3 DNA follows: TGCGCCAGCAGAGGAGGGACTAGCGGGGGGACTAACCTACAAGAGACCCAGTACTTC.